This entry describes one TCR beta chain. V trimming: 3 bases; J trimming: 3 bases; junction bases outside the gene matches: 7. CDR3 length equals 16 residues. Germline assignment: CDR1 SGHTA and CDR2 FQGNSA. This entry belongs to a study of T cell changes during pregnancy in multiple sclerosis. Measured with immunoSEQ multiplex PCR; TCRdb has only the in-frame clones, and not every one. There are some 71,000 clones in the sample; roughly 88% occur only once, and 1.4% lies in the top ten. Sequencing was performed on peripheral blood, taken in the third trimester of pregnancy. The V and J genes are TRBV7-2 and TRBJ1-3, with 8 positions matching TRBD1. This sequence was found in a female donor with multiple sclerosis, enrolled in a pregnancy study. CDR3 loop: CASSFSPGGSGNTIYF. In DNA form, the CDR3 reads TGTGCCAGCAGCTTTTCACCAGGGGGCAGTGGAAACACCATATATTTT.